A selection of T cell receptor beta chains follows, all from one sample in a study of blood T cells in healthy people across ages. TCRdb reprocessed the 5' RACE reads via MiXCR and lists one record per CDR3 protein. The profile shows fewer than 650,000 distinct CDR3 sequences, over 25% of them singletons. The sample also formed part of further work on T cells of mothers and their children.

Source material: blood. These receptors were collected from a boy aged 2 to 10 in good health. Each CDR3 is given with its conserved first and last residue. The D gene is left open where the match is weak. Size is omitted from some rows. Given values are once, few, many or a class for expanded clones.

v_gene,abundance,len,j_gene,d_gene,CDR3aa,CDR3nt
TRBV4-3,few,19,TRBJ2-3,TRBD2,CASSQDSRRASGSSDTQYF,TGCGCCAGCAGCCAAGATAGTAGGCGGGCTAGCGGGAGTTCAGATACGCAGTATTTT
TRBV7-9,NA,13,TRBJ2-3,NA,CASSFLLADTQYF,TGTGCCAGCAGCTTTCTTCTTGCCGATACGCAGTATTTT
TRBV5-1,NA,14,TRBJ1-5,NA,CASSLETGWQPQHF,TGCGCCAGCAGCTTGGAAACGGGTTGGCAGCCCCAGCATTTT
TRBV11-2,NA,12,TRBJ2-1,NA,CASRLDNNEQFF,TGTGCCAGCAGGTTAGACAACAATGAGCAGTTCTTC
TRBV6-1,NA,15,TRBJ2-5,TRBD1,CASSPFRDSWETQYF,TGTGCCAGCAGTCCGTTCCGGGACAGCTGGGAGACCCAGTACTTC
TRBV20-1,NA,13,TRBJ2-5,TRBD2,CSARTRRQETQYF,TGCAGTGCGAGGACTAGGAGGCAAGAGACCCAGTACTTC
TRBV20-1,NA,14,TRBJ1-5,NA,CSARSPIGNQPQHF,TGCAGTGCTAGATCCCCTATCGGCAATCAGCCCCAGCATTTT
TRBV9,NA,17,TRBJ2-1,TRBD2,CASSEEGLAGGGDEQFF,TGTGCCAGCAGCGAGGAGGGACTAGCGGGAGGAGGGGATGAGCAGTTCTTC
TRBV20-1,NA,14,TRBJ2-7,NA,CSARVPTRDYEQYF,TGCAGTGCTAGGGTGCCTACGCGAGACTACGAGCAGTACTTC
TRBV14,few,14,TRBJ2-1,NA,CASSPRESLTEQFF,TGTGCCAGCAGCCCCCGGGAGAGCCTGACTGAGCAGTTCTTC
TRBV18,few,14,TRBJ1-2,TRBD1,CASSPPGTGLGYTF,TGTGCCAGCTCACCACCGGGGACAGGGCTTGGCTACACCTTC
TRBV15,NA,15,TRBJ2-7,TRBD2,CATSRGTSGDHEQYF,TGTGCCACCAGCAGAGGGACTAGCGGGGACCACGAGCAGTACTTC
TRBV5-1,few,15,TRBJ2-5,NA,CASSLEGTAQETQYF,TGCGCCAGCAGCTTGGAGGGGACTGCCCAGGAGACCCAGTACTTC
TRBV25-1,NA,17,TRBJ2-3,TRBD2,CASSEQPGTSGSNTQYF,TGTGCCAGCAGTGAGCAACCCGGGACTAGCGGCTCGAATACGCAGTATTTT
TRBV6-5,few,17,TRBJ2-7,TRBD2,CASSYSKRGGFTYEQYF,TGTGCCAGCAGTTACTCGAAGCGGGGCGGCTTTACCTACGAGCAGTACTTC
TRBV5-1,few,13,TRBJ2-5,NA,CASSADRRETQYF,TGCGCCAGCAGCGCCGACAGACGGGAGACCCAGTACTTC
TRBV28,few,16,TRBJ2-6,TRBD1,CASRVQPYRGDNVLTF,TGTGCCAGCAGAGTCCAACCTTACAGGGGGGACAACGTCCTGACTTTC
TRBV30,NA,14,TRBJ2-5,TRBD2,CAWSSGGALETQYF,TGTGCCTGGAGTAGCGGGGGGGCCTTAGAGACCCAGTACTTC
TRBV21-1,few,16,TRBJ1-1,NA,CASSRGLGFYGAEAFF,TGTGCCAGCAGCAGGGGGTTGGGTTTTTATGGCGCTGAAGCCTTCTTT
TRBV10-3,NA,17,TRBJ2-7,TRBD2,CAISEIPGLEADYEQYF,TGTGCCATCAGTGAGATCCCGGGACTAGAAGCCGACTACGAGCAGTACTTC
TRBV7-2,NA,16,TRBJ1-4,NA,CASSRGGVVTNEKLFF,TGTGCCAGCAGCCGGGGCGGGGTGGTAACTAATGAAAAACTGTTTTTT
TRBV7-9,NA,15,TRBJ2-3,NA,CASSNGLYSNQPQYF,TGTGCCAGCAGCAACGGTCTTTATAGCAATCAGCCCCAGTATTTT
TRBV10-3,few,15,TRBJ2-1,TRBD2,CAISDPGTSVNEQFF,TGTGCCATCAGTGACCCCGGGACTAGCGTCAATGAGCAGTTCTTC
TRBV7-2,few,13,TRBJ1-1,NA,CASTYGPGREAFF,TGTGCCAGCACATACGGCCCGGGGAGAGAAGCTTTCTTT
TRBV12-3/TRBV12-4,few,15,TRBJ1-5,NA,CASSALDGNNQPQHF,TGTGCCAGCAGTGCCCTGGACGGGAATAATCAGCCCCAGCATTTT
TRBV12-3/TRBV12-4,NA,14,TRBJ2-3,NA,CASSPRSGADTQYF,TGTGCCAGCAGTCCAAGGTCGGGGGCAGATACGCAGTATTTT
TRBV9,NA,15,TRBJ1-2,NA,CASSVEGILNYGHTF,TGTGCCAGCAGCGTAGAGGGGATCCTAAACTATGGCCACACCTTC
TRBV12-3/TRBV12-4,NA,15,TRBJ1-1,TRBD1,CASLNSDRQNTEAFF,TGTGCCAGTCTCAATTCGGACAGGCAGAACACTGAAGCTTTCTTT
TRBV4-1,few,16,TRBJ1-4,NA,CASSQVAPIQKEKLFF,TGCGCCAGCAGCCAAGTAGCTCCTATTCAAAAAGAAAAACTGTTTTTT
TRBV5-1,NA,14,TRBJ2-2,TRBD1,CATADRLDTGELFF,TGCGCCACCGCGGACAGGTTGGACACCGGGGAGCTGTTTTTT
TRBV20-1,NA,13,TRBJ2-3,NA,CSARGSASNTQYF,TGCAGTGCTAGAGGGTCGGCGTCGAATACGCAGTATTTT
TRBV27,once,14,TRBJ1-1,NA,CASSPLGRHAEAFF,TGTGCCAGCAGTCCACTCGGACGGCACGCTGAAGCTTTCTTT
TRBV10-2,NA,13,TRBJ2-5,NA,CASSLDPTGTQYF,TGCGCCAGCAGTTTAGACCCCACTGGGACCCAGTACTTC
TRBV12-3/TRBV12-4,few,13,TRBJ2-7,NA,CASRGQKLAEQYF,TGTGCCAGCAGGGGACAGAAACTAGCCGAGCAGTACTTC
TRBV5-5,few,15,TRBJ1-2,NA,CASSPTAGYYYGYTF,TGTGCCAGCAGCCCGACGGCAGGCTACTATTATGGCTACACCTTC
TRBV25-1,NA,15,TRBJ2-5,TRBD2,CASSQALAGGYEQHF,TGTGCCAGCAGCCAAGCCTTAGCGGGAGGGTACGAGCAGCACTTC
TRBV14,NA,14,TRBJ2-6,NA,CASSPLPGANVLTF,TGTGCCAGCAGCCCCCTCCCTGGGGCCAACGTCCTGACTTTC
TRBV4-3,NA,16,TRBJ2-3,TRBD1,CASSQDPAGGTDTQYF,TGCGCCAGCAGCCAAGATCCGGCAGGGGGTACAGATACGCAGTATTTT
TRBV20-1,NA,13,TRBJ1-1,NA,CSALVGRDTEAFF,TGCAGTGCTCTCGTGGGCCGGGACACTGAAGCTTTCTTT
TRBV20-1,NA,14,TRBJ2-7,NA,CSARDRDSIYEQYF,TGCAGTGCTAGGGACCGGGACTCTATCTACGAGCAGTACTTC
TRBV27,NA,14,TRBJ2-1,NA,CASSFPSQGNEQFF,TGTGCCAGCAGTTTCCCCTCTCAGGGGAATGAGCAGTTCTTC
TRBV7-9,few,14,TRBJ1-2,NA,CASRRPGRDYGYTF,TGTGCCAGCAGGCGCCCGGGACGCGACTATGGCTACACCTTC
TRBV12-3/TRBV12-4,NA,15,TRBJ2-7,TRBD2,CASSPPRGTLYEQYF,TGTGCCAGCAGTCCTCCGCGGGGGACGTTGTACGAGCAGTACTTC
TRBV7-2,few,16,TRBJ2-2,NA,CASSLGVFGSTGELFF,TGTGCCAGCAGCTTAGGGGTCTTTGGCTCCACCGGGGAGCTGTTTTTT
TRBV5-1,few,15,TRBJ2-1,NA,CASSLSTSSSAEQFF,TGCGCCAGCAGCTTGTCGACTAGTAGTTCGGCCGAGCAGTTCTTC
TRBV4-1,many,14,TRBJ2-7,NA,CASSQEARAYEQYF,TGCGCCAGCAGCCAAGAAGCCAGAGCCTACGAGCAGTACTTC
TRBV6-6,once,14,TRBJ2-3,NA,CASSPPGSSDTQYF,TGTGCCAGCAGCCCCCCGGGATCTTCAGATACGCAGTATTTT
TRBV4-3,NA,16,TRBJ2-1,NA,CASSLNTFAGGDEQFF,TGCGCCAGCAGCCTAAATACCTTTGCAGGTGGGGATGAGCAGTTCTTC
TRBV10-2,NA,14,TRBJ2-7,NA,CTSTLGERFDEQYF,TGCACCAGCACACTTGGGGAGCGATTCGACGAGCAGTACTTC
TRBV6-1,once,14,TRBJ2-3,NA,CASSVPVSTDTQYF,TGTGCCAGCAGTGTTCCCGTGAGCACAGATACGCAGTATTTT
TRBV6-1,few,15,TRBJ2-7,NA,CASSQTTTTLGEQYF,TGTGCCAGCAGTCAGACTACTACGACGCTCGGCGAGCAGTACTTC
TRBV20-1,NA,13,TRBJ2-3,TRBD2,CSARRLAGDTQYF,TGCAGTGCTAGAAGACTAGCGGGAGATACGCAGTATTTT
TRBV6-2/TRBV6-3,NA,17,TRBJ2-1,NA,CASSPPYSRTLSNEQFF,TGTGCCAGCAGCCCACCCTATTCTAGAACCCTATCTAATGAGCAGTTCTTC
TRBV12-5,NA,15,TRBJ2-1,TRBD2,CASGLGDYRDNEQFF,TGTGCTAGTGGTTTAGGGGACTATCGAGACAATGAGCAGTTCTTC
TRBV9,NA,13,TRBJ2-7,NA,CASSGEWGYEQYF,TGTGCCAGCAGCGGTGAGTGGGGATACGAGCAGTACTTC
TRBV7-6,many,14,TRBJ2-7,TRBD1,CASSFKQGVHEQYF,TGTGCCAGCAGCTTTAAACAGGGGGTCCACGAGCAGTACTTC
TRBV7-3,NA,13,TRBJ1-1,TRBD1,CASNLGTGGRAFF,TGTGCCAGCAACTTAGGTACAGGGGGCCGAGCTTTCTTT
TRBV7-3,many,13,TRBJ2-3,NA,CASSFQGGDTQYF,TGTGCCAGCAGCTTCCAGGGGGGAGATACGCAGTATTTT
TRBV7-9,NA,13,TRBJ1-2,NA,CASSRRQNYGYTF,TGTGCCAGCAGCCGTCGACAGAACTATGGCTACACCTTC
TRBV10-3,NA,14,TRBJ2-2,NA,CAISESSGHGELFF,TGTGCCATCAGTGAGTCCTCGGGGCACGGGGAGCTGTTTTTT